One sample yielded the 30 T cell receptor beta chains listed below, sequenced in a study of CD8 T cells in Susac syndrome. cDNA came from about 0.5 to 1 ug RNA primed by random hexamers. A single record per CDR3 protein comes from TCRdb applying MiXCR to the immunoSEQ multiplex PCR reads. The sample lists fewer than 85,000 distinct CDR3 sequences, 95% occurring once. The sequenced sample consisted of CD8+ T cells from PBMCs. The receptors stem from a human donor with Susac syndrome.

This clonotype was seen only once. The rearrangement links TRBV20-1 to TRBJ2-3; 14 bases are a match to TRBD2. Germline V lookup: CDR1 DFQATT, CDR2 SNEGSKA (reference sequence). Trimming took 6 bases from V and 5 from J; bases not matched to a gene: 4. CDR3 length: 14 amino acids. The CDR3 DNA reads TGCAGTGCCCTGGGACTAGCGGGAGTAGATACGCAGTATTTT. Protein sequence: CSALGLAGVDTQYF.

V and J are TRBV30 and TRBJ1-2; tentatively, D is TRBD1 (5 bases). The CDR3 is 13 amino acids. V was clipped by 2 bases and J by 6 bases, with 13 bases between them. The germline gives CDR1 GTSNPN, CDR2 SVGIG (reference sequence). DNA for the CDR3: TGTGCCTGGAGTATCCCAGGGACGGATGGCTACACCTTC. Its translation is CAWSIPGTDGYTF.

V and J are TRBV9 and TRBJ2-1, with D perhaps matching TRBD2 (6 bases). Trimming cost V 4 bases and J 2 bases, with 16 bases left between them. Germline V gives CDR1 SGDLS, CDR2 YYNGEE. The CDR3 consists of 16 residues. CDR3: CASSPPWVAAYNEQFF. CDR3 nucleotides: TGTGCCAGCAGCCCTCCCTGGGTAGCGGCCTACAATGAGCAGTTCTTC.

CDR3 loop: CASSQGTSESTDTQYF. In DNA form, the CDR3 reads TGTGCCAGCAGCCAAGGCACTAGCGAGAGCACAGATACGCAGTATTTT. This chain joins TRBV3-1 and TRBJ2-3, with TRBD2 matching 7 bases. This CDR3 contains 16 residues. Germline V CDR1 and CDR2: LGHDT, YNNKEL (reference sequence). With 1 base clipped from V and 0 bases from J, the junction kept 4 bases outside the gene matches.

The CDR3 loop is CASSSRTSGLAQYF. The CDR3 DNA reads TGTGCCAGCAGCTCGAGGACTAGCGGTCTGGCCCAGTACTTC. The rearrangement links TRBV7-9 to TRBJ2-5, with 10 positions matching TRBD2. Per germline, CDR1 SEHNR and CDR2 FQNEAQ (reference sequence). The CDR3 sequence is 14 residues long. V dropped 4 bases and J dropped 9; count of bases not matched to a gene: 8.

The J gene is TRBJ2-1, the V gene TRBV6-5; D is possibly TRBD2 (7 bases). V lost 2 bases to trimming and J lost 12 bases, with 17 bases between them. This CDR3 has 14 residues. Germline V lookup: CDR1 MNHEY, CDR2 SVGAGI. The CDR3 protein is CASSYGRGGEGQFF. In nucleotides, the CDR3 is TGTGCCAGCAGTTACGGTAGAGGGGGGGAGGGGCAGTTCTTC.

CDR3 nucleotides: TGTGCCAGCAGTTACGGGCCGGAACAGCCCCAGCATTTT. Amino acids: CASSYGPEQPQHF. This chain links TRBV6-5 with TRBJ1-5; D is ambiguous. The CDR3 is 13 residues long. Germline V gives CDR1 MNHEY, CDR2 SVGAGI. V lost 2 bases, J lost 7 bases, and 9 bases lay in between.

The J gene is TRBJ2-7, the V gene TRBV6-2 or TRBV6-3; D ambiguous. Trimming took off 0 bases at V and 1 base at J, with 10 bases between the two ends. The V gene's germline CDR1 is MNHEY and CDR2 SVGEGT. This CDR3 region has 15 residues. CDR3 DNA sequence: TGTGCCAGCAGTTACTCGTGGGCGGAATCCTACGAGCAGTACTTC. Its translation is CASSYSWAESYEQYF.

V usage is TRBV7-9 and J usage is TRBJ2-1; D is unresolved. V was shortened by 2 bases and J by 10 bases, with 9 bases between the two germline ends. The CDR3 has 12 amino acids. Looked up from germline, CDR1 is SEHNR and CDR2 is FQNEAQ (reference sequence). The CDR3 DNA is TGTGCCAGCAGCTTAACGGTTTGGGAGCAGTTCTTC. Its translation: CASSLTVWEQFF.

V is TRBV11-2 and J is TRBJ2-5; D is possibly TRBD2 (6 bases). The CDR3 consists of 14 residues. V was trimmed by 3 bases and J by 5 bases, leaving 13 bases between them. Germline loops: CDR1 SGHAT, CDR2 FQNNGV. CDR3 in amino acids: CASSFVPSVETQYF. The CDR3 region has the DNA TGTGCCAGCAGCTTTGTCCCTAGCGTGGAGACCCAGTACTTC.

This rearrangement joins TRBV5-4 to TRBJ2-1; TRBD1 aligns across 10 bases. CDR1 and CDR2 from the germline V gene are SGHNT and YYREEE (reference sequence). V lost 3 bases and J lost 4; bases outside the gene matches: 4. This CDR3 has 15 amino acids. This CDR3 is CASSSGTGDYNEQFF. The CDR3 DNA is TGTGCCAGCAGCTCCGGGACAGGGGATTACAATGAGCAGTTCTTC.

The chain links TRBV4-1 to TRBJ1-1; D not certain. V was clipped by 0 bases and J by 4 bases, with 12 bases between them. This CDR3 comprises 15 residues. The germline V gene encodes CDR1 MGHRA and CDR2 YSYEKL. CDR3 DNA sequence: TGCGCCAGCAGCCAAGAAGTTGAGCTACCCACTGAAGCTTTCTTT. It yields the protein CASSQEVELPTEAFF.

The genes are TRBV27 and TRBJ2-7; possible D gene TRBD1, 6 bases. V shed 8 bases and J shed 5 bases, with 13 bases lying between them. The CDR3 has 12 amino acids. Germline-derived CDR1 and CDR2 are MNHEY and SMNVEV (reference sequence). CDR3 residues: CASEGGLNEQYF. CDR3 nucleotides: TGTGCCAGCGAAGGGGGTCTCAACGAGCAGTACTTC.

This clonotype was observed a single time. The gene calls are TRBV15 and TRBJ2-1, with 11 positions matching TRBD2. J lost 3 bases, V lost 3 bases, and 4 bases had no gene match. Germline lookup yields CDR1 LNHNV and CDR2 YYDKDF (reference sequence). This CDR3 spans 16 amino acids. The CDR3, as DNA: TGTGCCACCAGCAGTCGGACTAGCGGGCTCTACAATGAGCAGTTCTTC. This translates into CATSSRTSGLYNEQFF.

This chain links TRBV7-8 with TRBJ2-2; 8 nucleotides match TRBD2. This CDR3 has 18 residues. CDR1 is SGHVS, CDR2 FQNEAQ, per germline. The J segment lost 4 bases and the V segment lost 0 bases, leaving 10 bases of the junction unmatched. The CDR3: CASSLASGGPGFTGELFF. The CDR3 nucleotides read TGTGCCAGCAGCTTAGCGTCGGGAGGGCCGGGTTTCACCGGGGAGCTGTTTTTT.

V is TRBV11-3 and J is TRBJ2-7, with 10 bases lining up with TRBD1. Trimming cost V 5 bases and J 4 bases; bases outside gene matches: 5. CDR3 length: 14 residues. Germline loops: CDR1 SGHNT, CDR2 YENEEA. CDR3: CASSPGGQGYEQYF. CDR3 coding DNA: TGTGCCAGCAGCCCTGGGGGACAGGGGTACGAGCAGTACTTC.

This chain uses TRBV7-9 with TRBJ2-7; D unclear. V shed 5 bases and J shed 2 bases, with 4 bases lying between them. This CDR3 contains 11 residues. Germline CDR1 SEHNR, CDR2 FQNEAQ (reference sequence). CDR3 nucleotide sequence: TGTGCCAGCAGCGGGCCCTACGAGCAGTACTTC. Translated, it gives CASSGPYEQYF. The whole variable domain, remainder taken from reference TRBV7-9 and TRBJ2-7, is DTGVSQNPRHKITKRGQNVTFRCDPISEHNRLYWYRQTLGQGPEFLTYFQNEAQLEKSRLLSDRFSAERPKGSFSTLEIQRTEQGDSAMYLCASSGPYEQYFGPGTRLTVT.

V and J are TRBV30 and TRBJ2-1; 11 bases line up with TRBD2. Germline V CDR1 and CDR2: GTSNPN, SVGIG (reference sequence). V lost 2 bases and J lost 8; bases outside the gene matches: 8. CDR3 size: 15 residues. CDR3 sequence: CAWSNLAGGDYEQFF. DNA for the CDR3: TGTGCCTGGAGTAATCTAGCGGGAGGAGATTATGAGCAGTTCTTC.

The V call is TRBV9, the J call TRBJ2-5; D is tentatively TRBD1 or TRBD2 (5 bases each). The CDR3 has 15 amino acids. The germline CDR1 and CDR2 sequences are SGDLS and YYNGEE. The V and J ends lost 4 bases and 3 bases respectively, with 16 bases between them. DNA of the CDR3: TGTGCCAGCAGCTACACCGGGGCAGTTGAAGAGACCCAGTACTTC. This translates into CASSYTGAVEETQYF.

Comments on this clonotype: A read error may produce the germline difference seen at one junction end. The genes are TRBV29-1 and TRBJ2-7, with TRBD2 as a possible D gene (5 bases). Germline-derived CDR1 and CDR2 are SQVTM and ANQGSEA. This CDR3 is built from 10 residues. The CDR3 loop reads CSVEDGKQYF. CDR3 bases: TGTAGCGTGGAAGATGGGAAGCAGTACTTC.

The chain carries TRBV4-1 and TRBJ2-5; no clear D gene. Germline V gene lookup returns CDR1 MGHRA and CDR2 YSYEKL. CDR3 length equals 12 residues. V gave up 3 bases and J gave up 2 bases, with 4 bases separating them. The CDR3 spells CASSQGQETQYF. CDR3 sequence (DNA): TGCGCCAGCAGCCAGGGACAAGAGACCCAGTACTTC.

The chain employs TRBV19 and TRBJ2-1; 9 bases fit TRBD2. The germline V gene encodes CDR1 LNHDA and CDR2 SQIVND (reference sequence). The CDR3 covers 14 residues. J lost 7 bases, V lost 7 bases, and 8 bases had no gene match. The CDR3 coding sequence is TGTGCCAGTACGGCGGGAGGGCCGGGTAATGAGCAGTTCTTC. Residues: CASTAGGPGNEQFF.

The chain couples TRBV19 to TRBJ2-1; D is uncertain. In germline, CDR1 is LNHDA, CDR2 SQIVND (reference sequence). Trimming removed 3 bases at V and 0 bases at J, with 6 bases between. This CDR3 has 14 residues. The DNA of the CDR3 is TGTGCCAGTAGTATCTCGTTCTCCTACAATGAGCAGTTCTTC. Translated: CASSISFSYNEQFF.

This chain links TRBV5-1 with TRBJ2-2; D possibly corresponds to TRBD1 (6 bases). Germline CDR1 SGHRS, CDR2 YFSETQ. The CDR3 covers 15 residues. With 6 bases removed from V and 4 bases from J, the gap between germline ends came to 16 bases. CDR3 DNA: TGCGCCAGCACCTCAGGGGAATGGGGCACCGGGGAGCTGTTTTTT. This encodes CASTSGEWGTGELFF.

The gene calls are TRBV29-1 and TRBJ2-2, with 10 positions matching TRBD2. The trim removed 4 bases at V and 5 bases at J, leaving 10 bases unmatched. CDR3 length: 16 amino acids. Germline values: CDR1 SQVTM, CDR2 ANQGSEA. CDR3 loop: CSVVLAGPRGTGELFF. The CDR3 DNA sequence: TGCAGCGTTGTACTAGCGGGACCCCGAGGGACCGGGGAGCTGTTTTTT.

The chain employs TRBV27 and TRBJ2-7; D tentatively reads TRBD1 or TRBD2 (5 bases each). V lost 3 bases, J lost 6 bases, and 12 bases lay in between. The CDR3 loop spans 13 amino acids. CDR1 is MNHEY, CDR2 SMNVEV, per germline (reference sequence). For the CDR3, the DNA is TGTGCCAGCAGTTTTGGGGGAGTAGGCGAGCAGTACTTC. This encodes CASSFGGVGEQYF.

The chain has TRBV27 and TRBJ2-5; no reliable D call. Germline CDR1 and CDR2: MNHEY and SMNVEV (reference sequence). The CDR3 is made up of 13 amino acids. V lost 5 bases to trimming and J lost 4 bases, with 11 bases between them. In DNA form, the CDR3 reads TGTGCCAGCAGTCTACGGACGGGAGAGACCCAGTACTTC. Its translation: CASSLRTGETQYF.

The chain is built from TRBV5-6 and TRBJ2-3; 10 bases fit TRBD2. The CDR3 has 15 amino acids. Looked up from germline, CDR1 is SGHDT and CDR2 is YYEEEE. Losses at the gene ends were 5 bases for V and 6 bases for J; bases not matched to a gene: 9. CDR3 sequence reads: CASSYPSGGVDTQYF. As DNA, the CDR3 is TGTGCCAGCAGTTACCCTAGCGGGGGAGTGGATACGCAGTATTTT.

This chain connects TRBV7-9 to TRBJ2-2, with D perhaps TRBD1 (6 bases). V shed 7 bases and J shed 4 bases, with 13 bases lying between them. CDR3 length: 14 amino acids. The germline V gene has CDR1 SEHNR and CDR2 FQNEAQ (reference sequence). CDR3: CASTTGYGTGELFF. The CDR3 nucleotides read TGTGCCAGCACCACAGGGTATGGCACCGGGGAGCTGTTTTTT. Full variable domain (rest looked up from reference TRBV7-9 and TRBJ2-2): DTGVSQNPRHKITKRGQNVTFRCDPISEHNRLYWYRQTLGQGPEFLTYFQNEAQLEKSRLLSDRFSAERPKGSFSTLEIQRTEQGDSAMYLCASTTGYGTGELFFGEGSRLTVL.

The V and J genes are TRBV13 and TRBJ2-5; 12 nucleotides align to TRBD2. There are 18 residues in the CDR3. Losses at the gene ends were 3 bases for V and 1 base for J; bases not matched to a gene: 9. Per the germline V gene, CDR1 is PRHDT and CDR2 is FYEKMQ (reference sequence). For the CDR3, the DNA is TGTGCCAGCAGCTTTGGCCGACTAGCGGGGGTAACCCAAGAGACCCAGTACTTC. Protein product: CASSFGRLAGVTQETQYF.